Following are 26 T cell receptor beta chains from one sample sequenced in a study of shared clonotypes between healthy human individuals. Data came from immunoSEQ multiplex PCR; TCRdb stores just in-frame clones and leaves some out. This sample carries hundreds of thousands of clones, around two thirds of them seen once, and the ten largest clones take more than 1.5%. Sequenced material: memory CD4+ T cells sorted from blood. Described subset: CD45RA-negative fraction. These receptors were taken from a woman aged 25-40 years in good health.

The V gene is TRBV6-6, the J gene TRBJ2-3, with a weak D call TRBD2 (5 bases). This CDR3 is 14 amino acids long. V shed 4 bases and J shed 0 bases, with 8 bases lying between them. Germline V gives CDR1 MNHNY, CDR2 SVGAGI (reference sequence). The CDR3 loop is CASSLTTSTDTQYF. The CDR3 nucleotides read TGTGCCAGCAGTTTGACTACTAGCACAGATACGCAGTATTTT.

This clone was counted many times. The J gene is TRBJ1-1, the V gene TRBV27; 8 bases fit TRBD1. This CDR3 region has 14 residues. Trimming at V came to 10 bases and at J to 0 bases, leaving 7 bases not matched to a gene. Per germline, CDR1 MNHEY and CDR2 SMNVEV (reference sequence). The CDR3 region is CATRTGTMNTEAFF. CDR3 nucleotides: TGTGCCACGCGGACAGGGACAATGAACACTGAAGCTTTCTTT.

The V call is TRBV12-5, the J call TRBJ2-7, with 7 bases aligning to TRBD1. Germline CDR1 and CDR2: LGHNT and FRNRAP. The CDR3 length is 16 residues. Trimming cost V 1 base and J 2 bases; bases outside gene matches: 8. The CDR3 coding sequence is TGTGCTAGTGGTTTGGATACCGGGACAGCCGCCTACGAGCAGTACTTC. Its protein product is CASGLDTGTAAYEQYF.

The J gene is TRBJ2-7, the V gene TRBV14; 8 nucleotides match TRBD2. Germline loops: CDR1 SGHDN, CDR2 FVKESK. V lost 5 bases, J lost 2 bases, and 5 bases stayed unmatched. CDR3 length: 14 residues. The CDR3 loop is CASSAASGPYEQYF. For the CDR3, the DNA is TGTGCCAGCAGCGCAGCTAGCGGGCCCTACGAGCAGTACTTC. Full variable domain (remainder filled in from reference TRBV14 and TRBJ2-7): EAGVTQFPSHSVIEKGQTVTLRCDPISGHDNLYWYRRVMGKEIKFLLHFVKESKQDESGMPNNRFLAERTGGTYSTLKVQPAELEDSGVYFCASSAASGPYEQYFGPGTRLTVT.

The V and J genes are TRBV19 and TRBJ1-3, with D perhaps matching TRBD1 (5 bases). Trimming stripped 7 bases from V and 6 bases from J, with 13 bases between. Germline loops: CDR1 LNHDA, CDR2 SQIVND (reference sequence). This CDR3 region has 13 residues. CDR3 sequence (DNA): TGTGCCAGTACCCAGGGACGGATAAACACCATATATTTT. This codes for CASTQGRINTIYF.

This clone appeared a few times. The rearrangement joins TRBV18 to TRBJ1-1; D is ambiguous. V lost 4 bases and J 0 bases, leaving 6 bases between the germline ends. Germline lookup yields CDR1 KGHSH and CDR2 LQKENI. This CDR3 has 13 residues. CDR3 amino acids: CASSRLMNTEAFF. DNA of the CDR3: TGTGCCAGCTCACGACTCATGAACACTGAAGCTTTCTTT.

The chain uses TRBV27 and TRBJ2-1, with 7 bases fitting TRBD2. CDR1 is MNHEY, CDR2 SMNVEV, per germline (reference sequence). Germline trimming cut 7 bases from V and 7 bases from J; bases unmatched to any gene: 13. CDR3 length: 15 amino acids. The CDR3 region is CASTDIGRPVNEQFF. CDR3 nucleotide sequence: TGTGCCAGCACCGATATCGGGAGGCCCGTAAATGAGCAGTTCTTC.

The CDR3 protein is CASSPQQGERSGANVLTF. Written as DNA, the CDR3 is TGCGCCAGCAGTCCCCAACAGGGGGAACGCTCTGGGGCCAACGTCCTGACTTTC. The genes are TRBV23-1 and TRBJ2-6, with 8 positions matching TRBD1. TRBV23-1 is designated an ORF whose function remains uncertain. The CDR3 runs 18 residues. V dropped 4 bases and J dropped 0; count of bases not matched to a gene: 8.

The chain carries TRBV9 and TRBJ2-2, with D tentatively TRBD1 (5 bases). The length of the CDR3 is 15 residues. Germline assignment: CDR1 SGDLS and CDR2 YYNGEE. The V end was cut by 0 bases, the J end by 2 bases, with 8 bases between. CDR3 coding DNA: TGTGCCAGCAGCGTAGCACAGGCAAACACCGGGGAGCTGTTTTTT. It yields the protein CASSVAQANTGELFF.

This clone was observed once. The V call is TRBV4-1, the J call TRBJ1-2; a possible D gene is TRBD1 (5 bases). Germline V lookup: CDR1 MGHRA, CDR2 YSYEKL. The CDR3 covers 14 residues. With 1 base removed from V and 7 bases from J, the gap between germline ends came to 13 bases. Written as DNA, the CDR3 is TGCGCCAGCAGCCAAGTCCAAGGGGAAATTGGCTACACCTTC. Its translation: CASSQVQGEIGYTF.

The chain links TRBV9 to TRBJ1-1, with D hard to call. V lost 4 bases and J 1 base, leaving 8 bases between the germline ends. This CDR3 region has 13 residues. From germline, CDR1 is SGDLS and CDR2 YYNGEE. The chain's CDR3 is CASSSRQNTEAFF. DNA for the CDR3: TGTGCCAGCAGCTCAAGACAGAACACTGAAGCTTTCTTT.

This clone was detected a few times. The chain is built from TRBV5-4 and TRBJ1-1; TRBD1 agrees at 7 bases. The CDR3 length is 14 residues. Germline-derived CDR1 and CDR2 are SGHNT and YYREEE (reference sequence). The junction had 6 bases not matched to a gene; V was cut back by 4 bases and J by 3 bases. DNA of the CDR3: TGTGCCAGCAGCCATCAAGGGACAGACACTGAAGCTTTCTTT. It yields the protein CASSHQGTDTEAFF.

The sample holds one count of this clone. The CDR3 region is CASSSRTGGSDTQYF. CDR3 bases: TGTGCCAGCAGTTCCCGGACAGGGGGATCAGATACGCAGTATTTT. The rearrangement joins TRBV6-6 to TRBJ2-3; 10 positions agree with TRBD1. There are 15 residues in the CDR3. The junction had 5 bases not matched to a gene; V was cut back by 4 bases and J by 4 bases. The V gene's germline CDR1 is MNHNY and CDR2 SVGAGI (reference sequence).

This chain uses TRBV5-1 with TRBJ2-7; weak D call: TRBD1 (7 bases). This CDR3 comprises 16 residues. Trimming stripped 3 bases from V and 3 bases from J, with 19 bases between. The germline CDR1 and CDR2 sequences are SGHRS and YFSETQ. This CDR3 is CASSWGDRGLSYEQYF. The CDR3 nucleotides are TGCGCCAGCAGCTGGGGGGACAGAGGTTTAAGCTACGAGCAGTACTTC.

The gene calls are TRBV28 and TRBJ2-7; 7 bases match TRBD1. Germline lookup yields CDR1 MDHEN and CDR2 SYDVKM. V lost 2 bases, J lost 2 bases, and 3 bases stayed unmatched. CDR3 size: 14 residues. The CDR3 reads CASSLGQGAYEQYF. In DNA, the CDR3 is TGTGCCAGCAGTTTAGGGCAGGGGGCCTACGAGCAGTACTTC. Drawing the rest from reference TRBV28 and TRBJ2-7, the complete variable domain is DVKVTQSSRYLVKRTGEKVFLECVQDMDHENMFWYRQDPGLGLRLIYFSYDVKMKEKGDIPEGYSVSREKKERFSLILESASTNQTSMYLCASSLGQGAYEQYFGPGTRLTVT.

The rearrangement uses TRBV19 and TRBJ2-3; D is ambiguous. The germline V and J ends were trimmed by 1 base and 5 bases, with 10 bases remaining between them. The CDR3 sequence is 14 residues long. Germline CDR1 LNHDA, CDR2 SQIVND (reference sequence). Here the CDR3 reads CASSIGAAVDTQYF. CDR3 DNA: TGTGCCAGTAGTATAGGGGCTGCGGTAGATACGCAGTATTTT.

This sequence joins TRBV2 and TRBJ1-2, with 7 bases fitting TRBD1. Per the germline V gene, CDR1 is SNHLY and CDR2 is FYNNEI. The CDR3 extends over 17 amino acids. V lost 2 bases, J lost 8 bases, and 17 bases stayed unmatched. The CDR3, as DNA: TGTGCCAGCAGTGAATCGGGAGGGACAGCCCTTGCTAGGGGCTACACCTTC. It specifies CASSESGGTALARGYTF.

This clone has more than one count but fewer than ten. V is TRBV15 and J is TRBJ2-1; the match to TRBD1 covers 10 bases. The CDR3 sequence is 16 residues long. The germline gives CDR1 LNHNV, CDR2 YYDKDF (reference sequence). V was clipped by 4 bases and J by 10 bases; unmatched bases: 13. CDR3 residues: CATSMRFGTGAAEQFF. The CDR3 DNA sequence: TGTGCCACCAGCATGAGGTTCGGGACAGGGGCAGCCGAGCAGTTCTTC.

The J gene is TRBJ2-7, the V gene TRBV27; 10 bases match TRBD2. Trimming took 2 bases from V and 7 from J; bases not matched to a gene: 14. There are 17 residues in the CDR3. The germline V gene encodes CDR1 MNHEY and CDR2 SMNVEV (reference sequence). The CDR3 bases are TGTGCCAGCAGTTTAGCCCCCGGACTAGCGGTGGGGCGGGAGCAGTACTTC. It codes for CASSLAPGLAVGREQYF.

This chain uses TRBV7-6 with TRBJ2-2, with TRBD2 identical over 12 bases. Germline CDR1 is SGHVS and CDR2 is FNYEAQ. J was trimmed by 1 base and V by 7 bases; bases with no gene match: 13. The CDR3 runs to 19 residues. The DNA for the CDR3 is TGTGCCAGCACCCTCGGACTAGCGGGACTTCTGAGGAACACCGGGGAGCTGTTTTTT. Protein product: CASTLGLAGLLRNTGELFF.

This chain links TRBV7-9 with TRBJ1-4; D is uncertain. The germline gives CDR1 SEHNR, CDR2 FQNEAQ (reference sequence). With 5 bases removed from V and 4 bases from J, the gap between germline ends came to 11 bases. This CDR3 spans 14 amino acids. The CDR3, as DNA: TGTGCCAGCAGCCCCGACCGGCATAATGAAAAACTGTTTTTT. As protein: CASSPDRHNEKLFF.

This chain links TRBV5-5 with TRBJ2-7; 10 positions agree with TRBD1. J gave up 2 bases and V 4 bases, and 6 bases lay outside the gene matches. Looked up from germline, CDR1 is SGHKS and CDR2 is YYEKEE (reference sequence). This CDR3 is 15 amino acids long. CDR3 in amino acids: CASSRPGQGTYEQYF. CDR3 DNA sequence: TGTGCCAGCAGCCGACCGGGACAGGGGACCTACGAGCAGTACTTC.

This chain uses TRBV2 with TRBJ2-7, with 10 nucleotides matching TRBD2. Germline CDR1 SNHLY, CDR2 FYNNEI. V lost 8 bases and J lost 5; bases outside the gene matches: 12. This CDR3 is built from 15 residues. The DNA of the CDR3 is TGTGCCAGCCGTCGGCTAGCGGGAGCTTCACACGAGCAGTACTTC. This encodes CASRRLAGASHEQYF.

The V call is TRBV27, the J call TRBJ1-3; D ambiguous. Trimming took 6 bases from V and 0 from J, leaving 9 bases between them. The CDR3 sequence is 14 residues long. Germline CDR1 is MNHEY and CDR2 is SMNVEV (reference sequence). CDR3 bases: TGTGCCAGCAGGCCCCTAAGCTCTGGAAACACCATATATTTT. Translating it yields CASRPLSSGNTIYF.

This clone was observed a handful of times. The V and J genes are TRBV11-2 and TRBJ2-2, with unresolved D. Trimming removed 1 base at V and 5 bases at J, with 11 bases between. This CDR3 has 15 amino acids. The germline gives CDR1 SGHAT, CDR2 FQNNGV. The CDR3, as DNA: TGTGCCAGCAGCTTAGGACGTCACGGGACCGGGGAGCTGTTTTTT. It is translated as CASSLGRHGTGELFF.

The gene calls are TRBV28 and TRBJ2-7; tentative D call: TRBD2 (6 bases). The V gene lost 5 bases and the J gene lost 2 bases, with 19 bases spanning the gap. Germline loops: CDR1 MDHEN, CDR2 SYDVKM. The CDR3 length is 16 residues. The CDR3: CASSLPGVAAAYEQYF. The CDR3 bases are TGTGCCAGCAGTCTACCTGGGGTAGCGGCTGCCTACGAGCAGTACTTC.